One sample yielded the 16 T cell receptor beta chains listed below, sequenced in a study of blood T cells in healthy people across ages. Sample-barcoded 5' priming and a J-beta primer mix drove a second PCR of 7 to 11 cycles. TCRdb reanalysed the 5' RACE reads using MiXCR and keeps one entry per CDR3 protein. The sample has roughly 730,000 distinct CDR3 sequences, about 56% seen once; the top ten hold about a quarter. Sequencing was carried out using blood. These receptor sequences come from a man aged 40-50 years in good health.

This chain uses TRBV9 with TRBJ2-3, with 10 bases aligning to TRBD2. This CDR3 has 17 residues. Germline CDR1 SGDLS, CDR2 YYNGEE. The J segment lost 2 bases and the V segment lost 4 bases, leaving 10 bases of the junction unmatched. As DNA, the CDR3 is TGTGCCAGCAGCTCAACCCCTAGCGGGGGAGCCACAGATACGCAGTATTTT. As protein: CASSSTPSGGATDTQYF. The full variable domain, in which reference TRBV9 and TRBJ2-3 provide the parts outside the CDR3, is DSGVTQTPKHLITATGQRVTLRCSPRSGDLSVYWYQQSLDQGLQFLIQYYNGEERAKGNILERFSAQQFPDLHSELNLSSLELGDSALYFCASSSTPSGGATDTQYFGPGTRLTVL.

The sample holds one count of this clonotype. The gene calls are TRBV28 and TRBJ2-1; a possible D gene is TRBD2 (6 bases). Trimming left V 8 bases short and J 2 bases short, with 10 bases between. CDR1 MDHEN and CDR2 SYDVKM come from the germline V gene. The CDR3 runs 13 residues. CDR3 sequence reads: CASGEVAYNEQFF. The CDR3 DNA reads as TGTGCCAGCGGGGAGGTCGCCTACAATGAGCAGTTCTTC.

CDR3 region: CASRSLDRNNQPQHF. CDR3 DNA sequence: TGTGCCAGCAGATCGCTTGACAGGAATAATCAGCCCCAGCATTTT. The rearrangement joins TRBV6-2 or TRBV6-3 to TRBJ1-5, with D maybe TRBD1 (6 bases). The CDR3 totals 15 residues. V was clipped by 6 bases and J by 4 bases, with 16 bases between them. From germline, CDR1 is MNHEY and CDR2 SVGEGT.

This chain uses TRBV9 with TRBJ1-4, with D hard to call. Deletions cut 0 bases from V and 7 bases from J, with 10 bases between. The CDR3 is made up of 14 amino acids. Germline CDR1 and CDR2: SGDLS and YYNGEE. The CDR3 DNA sequence: TGTGCCAGCAGCGTAGTGGGTGGAGGTGAAAAACTGTTTTTT. Encoded protein: CASSVVGGGEKLFF.

This clonotype was counted a few times. The J gene is TRBJ2-5, the V gene TRBV6-5; D might be TRBD1 (5 bases). V lost 5 bases and J lost 5, with 12 bases in between. CDR3 length: 13 residues. Germline V gene sequence: CDR1 MNHEY, CDR2 SVGAGI. The CDR3 spells CASSRGQAETQYF. DNA for the CDR3: TGTGCCAGCAGTAGGGGTCAGGCGGAGACCCAGTACTTC.

V gene TRBV20-1 combines with J gene TRBJ2-3; D is unresolved. Germline assignment: CDR1 DFQATT and CDR2 SNEGSKA (reference sequence). The CDR3 contains 14 residues. The germline V and J ends were trimmed by 6 bases and 3 bases, with 16 bases remaining between them. CDR3 in DNA: TGCAGTGCCCTCCTAAGCGAAATAACAGATACGCAGTATTTT. It encodes CSALLSEITDTQYF.

The chain couples TRBV7-3 to TRBJ1-1, with D perhaps matching TRBD1 (6 bases). CDR3 length equals 13 residues. Germline assignment: CDR1 SGHTA and CDR2 FQGTGA. Trimming took 3 bases from V and 4 from J, leaving 9 bases between them. The CDR3 DNA reads as TGTGCCAGCAGCTTTACAGGGAGCACTGAAGCTTTCTTT. Its translation: CASSFTGSTEAFF.

The chain links TRBV2 to TRBJ2-5; no clear D. CDR3 length: 13 amino acids. Germline V lookup: CDR1 SNHLY, CDR2 FYNNEI. Trimming left V 8 bases short and J 5 bases short, with 15 bases between. The CDR3 protein is CASGGPVGETQYF. The CDR3 region has the DNA TGTGCCAGCGGTGGACCGGTGGGGGAGACCCAGTACTTC.

The chain is built from TRBV7-2 and TRBJ1-2; possible D gene TRBD1, 6 bases. CDR1 SGHTA and CDR2 FQGNSA come from the germline V gene. The V end was cut by 5 bases, the J end by 5 bases, with 18 bases between. The CDR3 consists of 15 residues. The CDR3 sequence is CASSPGASTAYGYTF. The CDR3, as DNA: TGTGCCAGCAGCCCAGGGGCGAGTACAGCATATGGCTACACCTTC.

This clonotype was observed a handful of times. The rearrangement links TRBV5-1 to TRBJ1-2; the match to TRBD1 covers 11 bases. The trim removed 4 bases at V and 8 bases at J, leaving 16 bases unmatched. CDR1 and CDR2 (germline): SGHRS, YFSETQ. The CDR3 length is 17 residues. CDR3 DNA sequence: TGCGCCAGCAGCACCGGACAGGGGGCCATACCACTCGGGGGCTACACCTTC. This codes for CASSTGQGAIPLGGYTF.

Only a few counts were recorded for this clonotype. V usage is TRBV11-3 and J usage is TRBJ2-3; D may be TRBD1 (5 bases). CDR1 and CDR2 from the germline V gene are SGHNT and YENEEA. CDR3 length: 11 residues. V shed 2 bases and J shed 14 bases, with 11 bases lying between them. The CDR3 region is CASSLIGAGYF. The CDR3 DNA reads TGTGCCAGCAGCTTAATTGGGGCAGGGTATTTT.

This clonotype showed up just once. The chain joins TRBV12-3 or TRBV12-4 to TRBJ2-6; 11 bases agree with TRBD1. The ends lost 6 bases at V and 2 bases at J; junction bases unmatched: 6. This CDR3 is 17 amino acids long. CDR3 residues: CASSPGQGAPGANVLTF. Written as DNA, the CDR3 is TGTGCCAGCAGCCCCGGACAGGGGGCGCCTGGGGCCAACGTCCTGACTTTC.

This rearrangement joins TRBV6-2 or TRBV6-3 to TRBJ2-7; D perhaps matches TRBD2 (6 bases). Germline CDR1 and CDR2: MNHEY and SVGEGT. The CDR3 is 14 amino acids. V dropped 5 bases and J dropped 4 bases, with 15 bases sitting between them. CDR3 DNA: TGTGCCAGCAGTGACACGGGACTCCTATACGAGCAGTACTTC. Its protein is CASSDTGLLYEQYF.

This clonotype appeared once. CDR3 protein: CASSQETGLAGGPDTGELFF. The CDR3 coding sequence is TGCGCCAGCAGCCAAGAAACCGGACTAGCGGGGGGGCCGGACACCGGGGAGCTGTTTTTT. The gene calls are TRBV4-1 and TRBJ2-2; 15 positions agree with TRBD2. The germline gives CDR1 MGHRA, CDR2 YSYEKL. The CDR3 consists of 20 residues. Trimming removed 0 bases from V and 3 bases from J; junction bases left unmatched: 8.

The genes are TRBV5-1 and TRBJ2-1; 7 nucleotides agree with TRBD1. With 4 bases clipped from V and 6 bases from J, the junction kept 4 bases outside the gene matches. The germline V gene has CDR1 SGHRS and CDR2 YFSETQ. This CDR3 comprises 13 residues. CDR3 coding DNA: TGCGCCAGCAGCCTCGGACAGGCCAATGAGCAGTTCTTC. It yields the protein CASSLGQANEQFF.

The chain uses TRBV12-5 and TRBJ2-1; TRBD2 agrees at 14 bases. Germline assignment: CDR1 LGHNT and CDR2 FRNRAP. The CDR3 is 19 residues long. J lost 6 bases, V lost 7 bases, and 17 bases had no gene match. CDR3 residues: CASAERTSGRFILVNEQFF. In DNA form, the CDR3 reads TGTGCTAGTGCCGAAAGGACTAGCGGGAGGTTTATACTAGTCAATGAGCAGTTCTTC.